This record looks at one TCR beta chain sequence and its context. Authors' analysis steps: Cell counts per sample came from amplifying reference gene primers. Using immunoSEQ multiplex PCR, the repertoire was profiled, and TCRdb retains in-frame clones only, with some absent. V and J calls and clone size are copied from that table; D and trimming were computed from the DNA. The table has 200,000 to 300,000 clones, approximately 89% seen once; the top ten hold under 2.5%. The CDR3 loop spans 13 amino acids. CDR1 and CDR2 from the germline V gene are GTSNPN and SVGIG (reference sequence). The ends lost 5 bases at V and 3 bases at J; junction bases unmatched: 3. The source of the sample is a study of blood T cell repertoires in COVID-19.

Sequencing used PBMCs or T cells enriched from blood (not recorded which). The clonotype comes from a woman aged 40-49 years with acute COVID-19. The chain couples TRBV30 to TRBJ2-3; 9 nucleotides line up with TRBD1. CDR3 sequence reads: CAWLGQGTDTQYF. In DNA form, the CDR3 reads TGTGCCTGGCTTGGACAGGGGACAGATACGCAGTATTTT. Full variable domain (rest looked up from reference TRBV30 and TRBJ2-3): SQTIHQWPATLVQPVGSPLSLECTVEGTSNPNLYWYRQAAGRGLQLLFYSVGIGQISSEVPQNLSASRPQDRQFILSSKKLLLSDSGFYLCAWLGQGTDTQYFGPGTRLTVL.